This paragraph reports one TCR beta chain. V lost 5 bases and J lost 2; bases outside the gene matches: 9. This CDR3 is 15 amino acids long. The germline CDR1 and CDR2 sequences are MDHEN and SYDVKM. The authors' processing: Amplified reference gene primers provided the basis for estimating nucleated cell counts. Libraries were prepared by immunoSEQ multiplex PCR; TCRdb keeps only in-frame clonotypes and omits some of them. V and J calls and clone size come straight from that table; D and trimming were deduced from the DNA. The profile shows about 69,000 clones, 75% to 85% of them singletons. This entry belongs to a study of blood T cell repertoires in COVID-19. Study as a whole: Whether acute or convalescent, the COVID-19 samples came from the United States, Italy and Spain. From T cells, B-cell-depleted T cells, or PBMCs came the material, which was cDNA or gDNA.

The sequenced material came from peripheral blood. This TCR was recovered from a human donor in a cohort sampled during active COVID-19. The V and J genes are TRBV28 and TRBJ2-7, with 7 bases that match TRBD1. The CDR3 region is CASSTRQGVTYEQYF. The CDR3 DNA reads TGTGCCAGCAGTACACGACAGGGAGTGACCTACGAGCAGTACTTC.